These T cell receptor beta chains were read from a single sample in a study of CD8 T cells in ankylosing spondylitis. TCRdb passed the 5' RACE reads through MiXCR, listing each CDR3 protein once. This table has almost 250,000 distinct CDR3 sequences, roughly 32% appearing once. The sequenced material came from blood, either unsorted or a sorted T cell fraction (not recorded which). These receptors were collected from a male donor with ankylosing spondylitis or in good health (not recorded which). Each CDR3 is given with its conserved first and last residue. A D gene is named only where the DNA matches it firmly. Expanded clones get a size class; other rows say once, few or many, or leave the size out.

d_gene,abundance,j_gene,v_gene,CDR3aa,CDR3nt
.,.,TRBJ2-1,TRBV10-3,CAISEPESGTLYNEQFF,TGTGCCATCAGTGAACCGGAGTCAGGGACTTTATACAATGAGCAGTTCTTC
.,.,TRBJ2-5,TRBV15,CATSRVSHREETQYF,TGTGCCACCAGCAGAGTCAGTCACAGAGAAGAGACCCAGTACTTC
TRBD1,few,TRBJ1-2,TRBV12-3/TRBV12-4,CASSTDRDYGYTF,TGTGCCAGCAGTACTGACAGGGACTATGGCTACACCTTC
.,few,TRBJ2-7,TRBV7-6,CASSLESRDEQYF,TGTGCCAGCAGCTTAGAGAGTAGGGACGAGCAGTACTTC
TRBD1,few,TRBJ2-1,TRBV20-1,CSAPNTGWTGGSNEQFF,TGCAGTGCACCGAATACCGGGTGGACAGGGGGGAGCAATGAGCAGTTCTTC
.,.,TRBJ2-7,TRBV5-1,CASSFELGAAYEQYF,TGCGCCAGCAGCTTTGAACTGGGGGCCGCCTACGAGCAGTACTTC
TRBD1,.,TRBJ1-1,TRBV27,CASATGGTEAFF,TGTGCCAGCGCTACAGGGGGTACTGAAGCTTTCTTT
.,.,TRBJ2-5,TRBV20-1,CSARDWLGETQYF,TGCAGTGCTAGAGATTGGCTGGGTGAGACCCAGTACTTC
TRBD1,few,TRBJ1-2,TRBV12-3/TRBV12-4,CASSPRQGNGYTF,TGTGCCAGCAGTCCCCGACAGGGTAACGGCTACACCTTC
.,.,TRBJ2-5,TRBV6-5,CASSYSRIGVLVNQETQYF,TGTGCCAGCAGTTACTCCCGTATTGGTGTCTTGGTCAACCAAGAGACCCAGTACTTC
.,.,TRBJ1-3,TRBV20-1,CSARGPAGGNTIYF,TGCAGTGCTAGAGGGCCCGCGGGTGGAAACACCATATATTTT
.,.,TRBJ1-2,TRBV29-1,CSSRAGDYGYTF,TGCAGTTCCCGGGCGGGGGACTATGGCTACACCTTC
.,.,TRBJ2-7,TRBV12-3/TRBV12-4,CASSRKVAYEQYF,TGTGCCAGCAGCCGTAAGGTCGCCTACGAGCAGTACTTC
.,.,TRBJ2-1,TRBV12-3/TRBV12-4,CASSSSPRNYNEQFF,TGTGCCAGCAGCTCGTCCCCCAGGAACTACAATGAGCAGTTCTTC
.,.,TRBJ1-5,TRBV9,CASSVDGDSNQPQHF,TGTGCCAGCAGCGTAGACGGGGATAGCAATCAGCCCCAGCATTTT
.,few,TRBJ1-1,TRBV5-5,CASSLGGAMNTEAFF,TGTGCCAGCAGCTTGGGAGGCGCCATGAACACTGAAGCTTTCTTT
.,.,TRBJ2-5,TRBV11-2,CASSLSFAETQYF,TGTGCCAGCAGCTTAAGCTTCGCAGAGACCCAGTACTTC
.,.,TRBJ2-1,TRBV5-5,CASSRIQDEQFF,TGTGCCAGCAGCAGAATACAGGATGAGCAGTTCTTC
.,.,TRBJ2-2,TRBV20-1,CSATWTATNTGELFF,TGCAGTGCTACTTGGACGGCCACAAACACCGGGGAGCTGTTTTTT
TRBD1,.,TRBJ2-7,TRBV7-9,CASSAGTGGFEQYF,TGTGCCAGCAGCGCCGGGACAGGGGGGTTCGAGCAGTACTTC
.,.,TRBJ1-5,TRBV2,CASSKTGGQHF,TGTGCCAGCAGTAAGACAGGAGGCCAACATTTT
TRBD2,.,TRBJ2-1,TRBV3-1,CASSPLTSGAGNEQFF,TGTGCCAGCAGCCCTCTGACTAGCGGGGCAGGTAATGAGCAGTTCTTC
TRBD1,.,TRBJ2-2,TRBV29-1,CSVGGTGAYTGELFF,TGCAGCGTTGGGGGGACAGGCGCTTACACCGGGGAGCTGTTTTTT
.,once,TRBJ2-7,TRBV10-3,CAISNRSSSYEQYF,TGTGCCATCAGTAACAGGAGTAGCTCCTACGAGCAGTACTTC
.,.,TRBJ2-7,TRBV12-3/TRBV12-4,CASSDQGLGEQYF,TGTGCCAGCAGCGACCAGGGTCTGGGCGAGCAGTACTTC
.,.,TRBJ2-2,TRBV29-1,CSVVGNTGELFF,TGCAGCGTTGTAGGGAACACCGGGGAGCTGTTTTTT
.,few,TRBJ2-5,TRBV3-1,CASSHRLQETQYF,TGTGCCAGCAGCCATCGTCTTCAAGAGACCCAGTACTTC
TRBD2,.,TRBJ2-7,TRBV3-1,CASSQDLLAPYEQYF,TGTGCCAGCAGCCAAGATCTACTAGCGCCCTACGAGCAGTACTTC
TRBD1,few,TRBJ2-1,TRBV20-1,CSARDGTGNYNEQFF,TGCAGTGCTAGAGATGGGACAGGGAACTACAATGAGCAGTTCTTC
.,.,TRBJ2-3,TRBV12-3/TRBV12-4,CASSPHPEDTQYF,TGTGCCAGCAGTCCCCACCCGGAAGATACGCAGTATTTT
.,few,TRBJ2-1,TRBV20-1,CSARDPGTLYNEQFF,TGCAGTGCTAGAGATCCGGGGACGTTGTACAATGAGCAGTTCTTC
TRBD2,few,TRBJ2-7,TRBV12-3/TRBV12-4,CASSLGGLAYEQYF,TGTGCCAGCAGTTTAGGAGGACTAGCCTACGAGCAGTACTTC
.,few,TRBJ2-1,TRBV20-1,CSARVATLHGGEQFF,TGCAGTGCTAGAGTCGCGACACTACACGGGGGTGAGCAGTTCTTC
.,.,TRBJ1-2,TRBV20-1,CSARDHGQINYGYTF,TGCAGTGCTAGAGATCACGGACAGATAAACTATGGCTACACCTTC
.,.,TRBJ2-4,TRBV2,CASSVQYENIQYF,TGTGCCAGCAGTGTTCAGTACGAAAACATTCAGTACTTC
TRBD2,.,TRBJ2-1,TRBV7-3,CASSDGRATYNEQFF,TGTGCCAGCAGCGACGGGAGGGCCACCTACAATGAGCAGTTCTTC
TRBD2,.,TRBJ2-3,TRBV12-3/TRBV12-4,CASSMGLAGAHSTDTQYF,TGTGCCAGCAGTATGGGACTAGCGGGGGCCCACAGCACAGATACGCAGTATTTT
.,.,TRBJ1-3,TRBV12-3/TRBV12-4,CASTPQNPIGAYSGNTIYF,TGTGCCAGCACCCCACAGAACCCGATTGGGGCCTACTCTGGAAACACCATATATTTT
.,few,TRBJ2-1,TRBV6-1,CASRPPGLAGDHNEQFF,TGTGCCAGCAGACCGCCAGGATTAGCCGGTGACCACAATGAGCAGTTCTTC
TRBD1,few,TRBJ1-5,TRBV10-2,CASNPGQGYNQPQHF,TGCGCCAGCAACCCGGGACAGGGGTATAATCAGCCCCAGCATTTT
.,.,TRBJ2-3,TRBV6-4,CASSRDGSTDTQYF,TGTGCCAGCAGTCGGGACGGATCCACAGATACGCAGTATTTT
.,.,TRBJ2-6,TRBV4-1,CASSPSEGSGANVLTF,TGCGCCAGCAGCCCGTCCGAGGGCTCTGGGGCCAACGTCCTGACTTTC
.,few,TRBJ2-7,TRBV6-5,CASSYGPISYEQYF,TGTGCCAGCAGTTACGGGCCCATTTCCTACGAGCAGTACTTC
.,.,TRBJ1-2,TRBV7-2,CASSRPSADSLNGYTF,TGTGCCAGCAGCCGACCCAGTGCCGACAGCCTAAATGGCTACACCTTC
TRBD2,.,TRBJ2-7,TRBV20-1,CSAREGVGTREYEQYF,TGCAGTGCTAGAGAAGGAGTCGGGACTAGGGAGTACGAGCAGTACTTC
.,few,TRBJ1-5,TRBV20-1,CSASGIYRESNQPQHF,TGCAGTGCTAGCGGGATATACAGGGAAAGCAATCAGCCCCAGCATTTT
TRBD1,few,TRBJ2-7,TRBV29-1,CSSRGQEKFYEQYF,TGCAGCTCGCGGGGACAGGAAAAGTTCTACGAGCAGTACTTC
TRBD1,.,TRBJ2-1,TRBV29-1,CSVEVQGKDEQFF,TGCAGCGTTGAAGTACAGGGGAAGGATGAGCAGTTCTTC
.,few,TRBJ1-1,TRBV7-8,CASSLESQYLNTEAFF,TGTGCCAGCAGCTTAGAGAGCCAGTACCTGAACACTGAAGCTTTCTTT